This T cell receptor (beta chain) is from a study of blood T cell repertoires in COVID-19. Study-wide background: Acute and convalescent COVID-19 specimens originated in the United States, Italy and Spain. T cells, B-cell-depleted T cells, or PBMCs supplied cDNA or gDNA.

The CDR3 extends over 15 amino acids. V shed 5 bases and J shed 1 base, with 14 bases lying between them. CDR1 is LGHNA, CDR2 YNFKEQ, per germline. Original handling: Reference gene primer amplification yielded estimated nucleated cell counts. The protocol was immunoSEQ multiplex PCR, while the TCRdb copy is restricted to in-frame clones and leaves out a portion. That table supplies the V and J calls and clone size; D and trimming were determined from the DNA. The table has some 200,000 clones, around nine tenths seen once. Material: peripheral blood. The source of this sequence is a man younger than 30 with active or convalescent COVID-19. This chain links TRBV4-2 with TRBJ1-1; D may be TRBD1 (6 bases). As DNA, the CDR3 is TGTGCCAGCAGCTCTCCCGGGACATCGAACACTGAAGCTTTCTTT. This translates into CASSSPGTSNTEAFF.